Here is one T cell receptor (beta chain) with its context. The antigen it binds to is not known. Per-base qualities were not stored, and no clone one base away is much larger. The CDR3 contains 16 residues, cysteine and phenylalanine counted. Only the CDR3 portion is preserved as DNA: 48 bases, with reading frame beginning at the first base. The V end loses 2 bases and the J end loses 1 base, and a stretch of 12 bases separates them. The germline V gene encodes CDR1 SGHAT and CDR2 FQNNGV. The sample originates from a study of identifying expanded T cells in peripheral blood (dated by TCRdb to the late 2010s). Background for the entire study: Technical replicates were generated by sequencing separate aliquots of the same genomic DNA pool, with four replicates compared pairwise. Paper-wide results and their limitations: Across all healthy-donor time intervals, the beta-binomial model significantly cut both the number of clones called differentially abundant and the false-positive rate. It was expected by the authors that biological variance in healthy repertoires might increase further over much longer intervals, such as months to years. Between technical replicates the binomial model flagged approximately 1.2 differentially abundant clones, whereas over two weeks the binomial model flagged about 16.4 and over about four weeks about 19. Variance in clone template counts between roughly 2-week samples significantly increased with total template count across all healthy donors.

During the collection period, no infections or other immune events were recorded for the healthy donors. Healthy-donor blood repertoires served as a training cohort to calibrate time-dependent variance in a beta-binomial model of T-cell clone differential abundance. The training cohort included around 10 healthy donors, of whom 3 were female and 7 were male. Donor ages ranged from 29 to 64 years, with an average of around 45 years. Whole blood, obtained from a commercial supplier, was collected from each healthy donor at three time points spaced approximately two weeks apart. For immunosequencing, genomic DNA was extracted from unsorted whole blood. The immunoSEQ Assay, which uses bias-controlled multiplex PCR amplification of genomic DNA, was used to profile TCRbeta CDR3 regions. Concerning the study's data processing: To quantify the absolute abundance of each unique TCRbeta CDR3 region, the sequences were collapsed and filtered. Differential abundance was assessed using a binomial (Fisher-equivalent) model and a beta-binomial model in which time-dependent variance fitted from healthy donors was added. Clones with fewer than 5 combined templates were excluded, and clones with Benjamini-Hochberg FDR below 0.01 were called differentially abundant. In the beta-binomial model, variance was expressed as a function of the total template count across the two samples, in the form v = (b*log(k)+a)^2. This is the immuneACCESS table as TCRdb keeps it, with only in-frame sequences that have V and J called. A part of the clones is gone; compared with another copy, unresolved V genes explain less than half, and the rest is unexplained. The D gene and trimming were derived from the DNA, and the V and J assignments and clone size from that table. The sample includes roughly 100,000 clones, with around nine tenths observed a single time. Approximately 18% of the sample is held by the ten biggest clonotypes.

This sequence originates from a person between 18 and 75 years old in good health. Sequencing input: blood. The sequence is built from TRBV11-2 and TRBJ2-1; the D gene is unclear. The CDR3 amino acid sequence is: CASSLFTSASYNEQFF. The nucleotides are TGTGCCAGCAGCTTATTCACCTCTGCTTCCTACAATGAGCAGTTCTTC.